Each of the 19 T cell receptor beta chains below was sequenced from the same sample in a study of T cell changes during pregnancy in multiple sclerosis. TCRdb's copy holds only in-frame clones and misses some; the assay was immunoSEQ multiplex PCR. This sample has some 29,000 clones, with about nine tenths found just once. The sample here was CD8+ T cells from peripheral blood mononuclear cells, taken in the third trimester of pregnancy. These receptors were taken from a female donor with multiple sclerosis, enrolled in a pregnancy study.

The CDR3 DNA reads TGTGCCAGCAGCCCTCGCCCGTACCCGGGGTCCGAGCAGTACTTC. Encoded protein: CASSPRPYPGSEQYF. The chain employs TRBV5-6 and TRBJ2-7; TRBD2 might be the D (5 bases). The CDR3 totals 15 residues. The germline gives CDR1 SGHDT, CDR2 YYEEEE. The V end lost 4 bases, the J end lost 6 bases, and 20 bases lay between the germline ends.

The chain couples TRBV4-2 to TRBJ2-1, with D perhaps TRBD2 (7 bases). Trimming removed 2 bases from V and 4 bases from J, with 18 bases in between. Germline CDR1 and CDR2: LGHNA and YNFKEQ. The CDR3 spans 17 residues. CDR3 DNA: TGTGCCAGCAGCCAACGGATAGGGGGGGGGTTTTACAATGAGCAGTTCTTC. Translation: CASSQRIGGGFYNEQFF.

This sequence joins TRBV2 and TRBJ2-7; TRBD1 matches at 9 bases. The CDR3 sequence is 15 residues long. The V gene end was trimmed by 2 bases and the J gene end by 5 bases; junction bases not matched to a gene: 7. From germline, CDR1 is SNHLY and CDR2 FYNNEI. DNA for the CDR3: TGTGCCAGCAGTGAATTTGGGGACAGGGATAACGAGCAGTACTTC. Protein: CASSEFGDRDNEQYF.

This clone was detected once. The genes are TRBV7-9 and TRBJ2-1; no definite D call. The CDR3 is 17 residues long. Per germline, CDR1 SEHNR and CDR2 FQNEAQ (reference sequence). V was clipped by 3 bases and J by 3 bases, with 18 bases between them. CDR3 DNA sequence: TGTGCCAGCAGCTTTGACCCCCTCAGAGGATACTACAATGAGCAGTTCTTC. As protein: CASSFDPLRGYYNEQFF. The variable domain in full, with the rest retrieved from reference TRBV7-9 and TRBJ2-1, is DTGVSQNPRHKITKRGQNVTFRCDPISEHNRLYWYRQTLGQGPEFLTYFQNEAQLEKSRLLSDRFSAERPKGSFSTLEIQRTEQGDSAMYLCASSFDPLRGYYNEQFFGPGTRLTVL.

J is TRBJ2-7 and V is TRBV9; 8 bases align to TRBD2. This CDR3 is built from 16 residues. V lost 3 bases and J lost 7; bases outside the gene matches: 15. CDR1 and CDR2 (germline): SGDLS, YYNGEE. CDR3 protein: CASSETSGTSPREQYF. The CDR3 bases are TGTGCCAGCAGCGAGACTTCCGGGACTAGTCCCAGAGAGCAGTACTTC.

The genes are TRBV15 and TRBJ1-6; no clear D gene. Germline loops: CDR1 LNHNV, CDR2 YYDKDF (reference sequence). The CDR3 totals 15 residues. V was shortened by 1 base and J by 0 bases, with 4 bases between the two germline ends. CDR3 residues: CATSRGRSYNSPLHF. In nucleotides, the CDR3 is TGTGCCACCAGCAGAGGTCGCTCCTATAATTCACCCCTCCACTTT.

The chain carries TRBV6-4 and TRBJ2-5, with 10 bases that match TRBD2. The CDR3 runs to 15 residues. J gave up 2 bases and V 3 bases, and 3 bases lay outside the gene matches. Germline V gives CDR1 MRHNA, CDR2 SNTAGT. DNA for the CDR3: TGTGCCAGCAGTGAAAAAGCGGGGGGGCAAGAGACCCAGTACTTC. It specifies CASSEKAGGQETQYF.

The J gene is TRBJ1-1, the V gene TRBV7-3; tentatively, D is TRBD1 (5 bases). The CDR3 extends over 13 amino acids. Germline lookup yields CDR1 SGHTA and CDR2 FQGTGA. V lost 2 bases and J lost 5, with 9 bases in between. In DNA, the CDR3 is TGTGCCAGCAGCTTAGGGGGGAGAACTGAAGCTTTCTTT. Protein product: CASSLGGRTEAFF.

The chain combines TRBV7-3 with TRBJ2-1; TRBD2 might be the D (5 bases). Deletions cut 5 bases from V and 8 bases from J, with 22 bases between. This CDR3 has 16 residues. Germline loops: CDR1 SGHTA, CDR2 FQGTGA. The CDR3, as DNA: TGTGCCAGCAGCCCCAATGGGAGTCCGGTGCGCGATGAGCAGTTCTTC. Translating it yields CASSPNGSPVRDEQFF.

Regarding this clone: One end of the junction fails to match germline, which may point to a read error. The chain uses TRBV27 and TRBJ2-2, with TRBD2 matching 9 bases. CDR1 is MNHEY and CDR2 is SMNVEV in the germline V gene (reference sequence). This CDR3 has 15 residues. The CDR3 sequence is CASIAGGPGTGELFF. CDR3 bases: TGTGCGAGCATCGCGGGAGGGCCGGGCACCGGGGAGCTGTTTTTT.

The genes are TRBV30 and TRBJ2-7, with D perhaps TRBD2 (5 bases). This CDR3 has 11 residues. CDR1 is GTSNPN and CDR2 is SVGIG in the germline V gene (reference sequence). Trimming cost V 3 bases and J 4 bases, with 7 bases left between them. The CDR3 bases are TGTGCCTGGAGCTCGGGATACGAGCAGTACTTC. This gives the protein CAWSSGYEQYF.

This clone came up a few times. The chain uses TRBV19 and TRBJ1-1, with 7 bases matching TRBD1. The trim removed 8 bases at V and 10 bases at J, leaving 7 bases unmatched. Looked up from germline, CDR1 is LNHDA and CDR2 is SQIVND (reference sequence). This CDR3 spans 11 amino acids. The CDR3 DNA reads as TGTGCCAGTTTTACAGGGGTAGGAGCTTTCTTT. Protein sequence: CASFTGVGAFF.

In regard to this clone: In this CDR3 the conserved last residue, phenylalanine or tryptophan, is missing, so a read error is likely. V is TRBV2 and J is TRBJ1-1; maybe TRBD1 (6 bases). Trimming removed 3 bases at V and 1 base at J, with 6 bases between. Germline V lookup: CDR1 SNHLY, CDR2 FYNNEI. This CDR3 is 13 amino acids long. The CDR3 here is CASSDRGNTEAFL. The CDR3 nucleotides are TGTGCCAGCAGTGACAGGGGGAACACTGAAGCTTTCCTT.

In nucleotides, the CDR3 is TGCGCCAGCAAGCCAGTGACAGGGAGGATCCATAGCAATCAGCCCCAGCATTTT. It translates to CASKPVTGRIHSNQPQHF. This chain uses TRBV5-1 with TRBJ1-5, with TRBD1 matching 7 bases. Unmatched junction bases numbered 15, after V lost 6 bases and J lost 0 bases. The CDR3 sequence is 18 residues long. CDR1 and CDR2 from the germline V gene are SGHRS and YFSETQ.

The J gene is TRBJ1-1, the V gene TRBV4-1, with 7 bases matching TRBD1. Germline V gene sequence: CDR1 MGHRA, CDR2 YSYEKL. The CDR3 spans 16 residues. The trim removed 0 bases at V and 4 bases at J, leaving 8 bases unmatched. The chain's CDR3 is CASSQEVTGLGTEAFF. The CDR3 DNA is TGCGCCAGCAGCCAAGAGGTGACAGGGTTGGGCACTGAAGCTTTCTTT.

This chain joins TRBV27 and TRBJ1-5, with D perhaps matching TRBD1 (5 bases). The CDR3 runs to 16 residues. V lost 2 bases and J 6 bases, leaving 17 bases between the germline ends. Germline-derived CDR1 and CDR2 are MNHEY and SMNVEV (reference sequence). The CDR3 loop is CASSLHWSGGGQPQHF. In DNA form, the CDR3 reads TGTGCCAGCAGTTTACATTGGTCGGGGGGAGGTCAGCCCCAGCATTTT.

The chain recombines TRBV27 with TRBJ1-2; TRBD1 matches at 7 bases. This CDR3 comprises 14 residues. Trimming removed 4 bases from V and 3 bases from J; junction bases left unmatched: 5. The germline gives CDR1 MNHEY, CDR2 SMNVEV (reference sequence). CDR3 in DNA: TGTGCCAGCAGTTCCCAGGGGGGAGACTATGGCTACACCTTC. Its protein is CASSSQGGDYGYTF.

This chain joins TRBV27 and TRBJ2-3; 8 bases map to TRBD1. Germline V gene lookup returns CDR1 MNHEY and CDR2 SMNVEV (reference sequence). V shed 5 bases, J shed 6 bases, and the junction held 19 bases outside the gene matches. There are 18 residues in the CDR3. The CDR3 sequence is CASSTDDRGYWQSDTQYF. CDR3 bases: TGTGCCAGCAGTACGGACGACAGGGGATATTGGCAGTCGGATACGCAGTATTTT.

The chain uses TRBV7-9 and TRBJ2-7; 11 nucleotides align to TRBD1. Trimming cost V 5 bases and J 3 bases; bases outside gene matches: 6. The germline CDR1 and CDR2 sequences are SEHNR and FQNEAQ (reference sequence). This CDR3 has 15 residues. In DNA, the CDR3 is TGTGCCAGCAGCCACTTCGGGACAGGGGGCTACGAGCAGTACTTC. Translating it yields CASSHFGTGGYEQYF.